The following is a T cell receptor beta chain sequence with its context. This sample is drawn from a study of blood T cell repertoires in COVID-19. The wider study: Samples representing acute and convalescent COVID-19 were sourced from the United States, Italy and Spain. Sources were T cells, B-cell-depleted T cells, or PBMCs; the material itself was cDNA or gDNA.

In the original processing: Estimated nucleated cell counts came from reference gene primer amplification. Assay: immunoSEQ multiplex PCR; the TCRdb copy retains only in-frame clones and omits some. V and J calls and clone size follow that table, whereas D and trimming were derived from the DNA. Counted here are approximately 130,000 clones, roughly 79% occurring once; the ten biggest clones make up 10% to 13%. Germline CDR1 reads LNHDA; CDR2 reads SQIVND (reference sequence). The CDR3 is made up of 14 amino acids. Trimming at V came to 6 bases and at J to 3 bases, leaving 7 bases not matched to a gene.

The rearrangement links TRBV19 to TRBJ1-2, with 7 bases identical to TRBD1. The sequence was obtained from a human donor in a cohort sampled during active COVID-19. The sample was peripheral blood. The CDR3 DNA follows: TGTGCCAGTAGCAGGACAGGCTTCGACTATGGCTACACCTTC. This sequence encodes CASSRTGFDYGYTF.